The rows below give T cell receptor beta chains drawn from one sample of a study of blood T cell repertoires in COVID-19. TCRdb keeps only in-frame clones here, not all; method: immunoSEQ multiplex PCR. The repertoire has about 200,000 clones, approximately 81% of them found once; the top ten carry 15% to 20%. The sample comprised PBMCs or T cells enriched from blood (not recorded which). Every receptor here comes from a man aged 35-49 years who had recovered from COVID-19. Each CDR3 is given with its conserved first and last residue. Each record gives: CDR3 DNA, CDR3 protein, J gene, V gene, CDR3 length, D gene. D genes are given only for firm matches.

TGTGCCAGCAGCTTCGATCGGGGGAGCCAAGAGACCCAGTACTTC,CASSFDRGSQETQYF,TRBJ2-5,TRBV7-2,15,.
TGCGCCAGCAGCTCTACAGGGGGGGATCAGCCCCAGCATTTT,CASSSTGGDQPQHF,TRBJ1-5,TRBV5-1,14,TRBD1
TGTGCCAGCATACCCCGGACAGGGGGGGGGTCACCCCTCCACTTT,CASIPRTGGGSPLHF,TRBJ1-6,TRBV2,15,TRBD1
TGCAGCGTTGAAGTCCGGGGGTACGAGCAGTACTTC,CSVEVRGYEQYF,TRBJ2-7,TRBV29-1,12,.
TGCAGTGCTAGTCCAGTCAGCTCTGGGGCCAACGTCCTGACTTTC,CSASPVSSGANVLTF,TRBJ2-6,TRBV20-1,15,.
TGTGCCAGTAGTACGAAACAGGGGGCATCCTACGAGCAGTACTTC,CASSTKQGASYEQYF,TRBJ2-7,TRBV19,15,TRBD1
TGTGCCAGCAGCTGGGGACCTACAGGGGGGATCGGAAACACCATATATTTT,CASSWGPTGGIGNTIYF,TRBJ1-3,TRBV5-6,17,TRBD1
TGTGCCAGTAGTAGGACAGCATCGGGCGAGCAGTACTTC,CASSRTASGEQYF,TRBJ2-7,TRBV19,13,.
TGTGCCAGCAGCTTAGTTACAGGCCCATCCTCCTACGAGCAGTACTTC,CASSLVTGPSSYEQYF,TRBJ2-7,TRBV7-9,16,.
TGCGCCAGCAGCTTGTCCGGGACTAGCGTATACACCGGGGAGCTGTTTTTT,CASSLSGTSVYTGELFF,TRBJ2-2,TRBV5-1,17,TRBD2
TGTGCCAGCAGTTCCGGGACTAGCGGGAGAAAGGGGAATGAGCAGTTCTTC,CASSSGTSGRKGNEQFF,TRBJ2-1,TRBV28,17,TRBD2
TGTGCCAGCAGCCAAGGACTAGTCCCCTACGAGCAGTACTTC,CASSQGLVPYEQYF,TRBJ2-7,TRBV13,14,TRBD2
TGTGCCAGCAGTCCGACAGGGAACTATGGCTACACCTTC,CASSPTGNYGYTF,TRBJ1-2,TRBV2,13,TRBD1
TGCGCCAGCAGCACCACGCCCGGAGGGGCGGAGACCCAGTACTTC,CASSTTPGGAETQYF,TRBJ2-5,TRBV5-1,15,.
TGTGCCAGCAGCTTATCCGGGACAGGGGGATATGGAGGGACAGATACGCAGTATTTT,CASSLSGTGGYGGTDTQYF,TRBJ2-3,TRBV13,19,TRBD1
TGTGCCAGCATCGCAGGGGTAGGTGGCTACACCTTC,CASIAGVGGYTF,TRBJ1-2,TRBV28,12,.
TGTGCCACCAGTGATCCGGATAAGCCCGCTAGCGGTTACAATGAGCAGTTCTTC,CATSDPDKPASGYNEQFF,TRBJ2-1,TRBV24-1,18,TRBD2
TGTGCCACCAGTGATTCCACAAACCAAGAGACCCAGTACTTC,CATSDSTNQETQYF,TRBJ2-5,TRBV24-1,14,.
TGTGCCAGCAGCTTAGATCAAAGCGGCTACTATGGCTACACCTTC,CASSLDQSGYYGYTF,TRBJ1-2,TRBV11-2,15,.
TGTGCCAGCACTAGAGACACCGGGGAGCTGTTTTTT,CASTRDTGELFF,TRBJ2-2,TRBV7-2,12,.
TGCGCCAGCAGCTTGGCCGGCGGGACAGGGGGCGAGCAGTACTTC,CASSLAGGTGGEQYF,TRBJ2-7,TRBV5-1,15,TRBD1
TGCGCCAGCAGCCCGACAGGGCGGACCTATAATTCACCCCTCCACTTT,CASSPTGRTYNSPLHF,TRBJ1-6,TRBV5-1,16,TRBD1
TGTGCCAGCAGCTTAGGGGCTAGCGGGAGTTTCTACGAGCAGTACTTC,CASSLGASGSFYEQYF,TRBJ2-7,TRBV7-2,16,TRBD2
TGCGCCAGCAGCTTGGATGGGACTAGCGGGAGTTGGGGCACAGATACGCAGTATTTT,CASSLDGTSGSWGTDTQYF,TRBJ2-3,TRBV5-1,19,TRBD2
TGTGCCAGCAGTTTAGGACAGGGGGTCAGAAAGCCCCAGCATTTT,CASSLGQGVRKPQHF,TRBJ1-5,TRBV2,15,TRBD1
TGTGCCAGCAGCCTGCGGACAGGGGGTCACGAGCAGTACTTC,CASSLRTGGHEQYF,TRBJ2-7,TRBV7-2,14,TRBD1
TGCGCCAGCAGCGAGGGACTAGCGGGAGTTAGCGAGCAGTACTTC,CASSEGLAGVSEQYF,TRBJ2-7,TRBV5-1,15,TRBD2
TGTGCCAGTAGTATAGGACAGGGGGCCCAAAACATTCAGTACTTC,CASSIGQGAQNIQYF,TRBJ2-4,TRBV19,15,TRBD1
TGTGCCAGCAGTTTATCCCCCGACAATGAGCAGTTCTTC,CASSLSPDNEQFF,TRBJ2-1,TRBV28,13,.
TGTGCCAGCAGAAGCGGGAGTTGGGATACGCAGTATTTT,CASRSGSWDTQYF,TRBJ2-3,TRBV6-5,13,TRBD2
TGTGCCAGCGGACAGGACTATAGCTCCTACAATGAGCAGTTCTTC,CASGQDYSSYNEQFF,TRBJ2-1,TRBV10-3,15,.
TGTGCCAGCAGTCTTTCCCGGACTAGCGGCCAAGAGACCCAGTACTTC,CASSLSRTSGQETQYF,TRBJ2-5,TRBV27,16,TRBD2
TGCAGTGCCCTACAGGGCGAAAAACTGTTTTTT,CSALQGEKLFF,TRBJ1-4,TRBV20-1,11,.
TGTGCCAGTATCTCCCTGGACAGGGGGTTGAGCGTCCTGACTTTC,CASISLDRGLSVLTF,TRBJ2-6,TRBV19,15,TRBD1
TGTGCCAGCAGAGGCCGCCGGGACACTGAAGCTTTCTTT,CASRGRRDTEAFF,TRBJ1-1,TRBV9,13,.
TGTGCCAGCACCAGAGACCCAGGAACGGATGGCTACACCTTC,CASTRDPGTDGYTF,TRBJ1-2,TRBV6-5,14,.
TGTGCCAGCTCACTATCTAGCGGGAGGGGCTCCTACAATGAGCAGTTCTTC,CASSLSSGRGSYNEQFF,TRBJ2-1,TRBV18,17,TRBD2
TGTGCCAGTAGTATAGAGAGAGGGACTGGAAAAAACATTCAGTACTTC,CASSIERGTGKNIQYF,TRBJ2-4,TRBV19,16,.
TGTGCCAGTAGAAGAGAGGGTAATTCACCCCTCCACTTT,CASRREGNSPLHF,TRBJ1-6,TRBV19,13,.
TGTGCCAGCAGCTTGTTTTTTAGCGGAAACACTGAAGCTTTCTTT,CASSLFFSGNTEAFF,TRBJ1-1,TRBV5-4,15,.
TGTGCTAGTGGACCCTCAGGCTCCTACAATGAGCAGTTCTTC,CASGPSGSYNEQFF,TRBJ2-1,TRBV12-5,14,.
TGTGCCAGCAGCCGTACTCGGGAGCGCTACAATGAGCAGTTCTTC,CASSRTRERYNEQFF,TRBJ2-1,TRBV7-2,15,.
TGTGCCAGCTCCCCGGGGTTACCCCCCGCCTACGAGCAGTACTTC,CASSPGLPPAYEQYF,TRBJ2-7,TRBV3-1/TRBV3-2,15,.